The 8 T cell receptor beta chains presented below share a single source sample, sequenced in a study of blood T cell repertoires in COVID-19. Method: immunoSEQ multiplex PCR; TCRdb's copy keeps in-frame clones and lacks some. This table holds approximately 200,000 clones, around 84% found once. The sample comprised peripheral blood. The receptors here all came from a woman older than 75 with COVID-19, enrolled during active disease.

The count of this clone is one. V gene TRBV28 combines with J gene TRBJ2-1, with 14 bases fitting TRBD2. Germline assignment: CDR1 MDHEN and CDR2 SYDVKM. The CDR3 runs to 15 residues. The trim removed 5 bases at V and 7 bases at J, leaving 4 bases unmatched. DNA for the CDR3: TGTGCCAGCAGTCCGAGACTAGCGGGGGGGAATGAGCAGTTCTTC. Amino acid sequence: CASSPRLAGGNEQFF. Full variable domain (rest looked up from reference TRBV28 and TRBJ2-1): DVKVTQSSRYLVKRTGEKVFLECVQDMDHENMFWYRQDPGLGLRLIYFSYDVKMKEKGDIPEGYSVSREKKERFSLILESASTNQTSMYLCASSPRLAGGNEQFFGPGTRLTVL.

The CDR3 DNA sequence: TGTGCCAGTAGTTCTCCAGGGAGGAGGGGCTATGGCTACACCTTC. Protein: CASSSPGRRGYGYTF. V usage is TRBV19 and J usage is TRBJ1-2; a possible D gene is TRBD1 (5 bases). The V gene lost 5 bases and the J gene lost 4 bases, with 17 bases spanning the gap. CDR3 length: 15 residues. Germline CDR1 reads LNHDA; CDR2 reads SQIVND (reference sequence).

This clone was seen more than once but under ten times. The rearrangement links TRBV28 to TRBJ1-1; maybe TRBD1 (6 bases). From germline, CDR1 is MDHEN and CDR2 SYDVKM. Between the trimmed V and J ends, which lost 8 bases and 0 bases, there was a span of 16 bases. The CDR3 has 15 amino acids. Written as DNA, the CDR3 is TGTGCCAGCCCCCCAAGGGGGGGAATGAACACTGAAGCTTTCTTT. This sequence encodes CASPPRGGMNTEAFF.

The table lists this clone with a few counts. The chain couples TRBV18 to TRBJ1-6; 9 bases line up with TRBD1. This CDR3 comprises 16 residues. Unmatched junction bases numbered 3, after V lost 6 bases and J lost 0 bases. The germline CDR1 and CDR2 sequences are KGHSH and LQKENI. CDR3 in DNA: TGTGCCAGCTCTCAACAGGGGGCCTCCTATAATTCACCCCTCCACTTT. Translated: CASSQQGASYNSPLHF.

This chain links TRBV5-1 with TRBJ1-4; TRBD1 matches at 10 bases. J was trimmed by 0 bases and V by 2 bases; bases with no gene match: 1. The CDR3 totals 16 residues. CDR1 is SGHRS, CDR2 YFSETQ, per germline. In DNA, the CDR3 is TGCGCCAGCAGCTTTGGACAGGGGGCAACTAATGAAAAACTGTTTTTT. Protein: CASSFGQGATNEKLFF.

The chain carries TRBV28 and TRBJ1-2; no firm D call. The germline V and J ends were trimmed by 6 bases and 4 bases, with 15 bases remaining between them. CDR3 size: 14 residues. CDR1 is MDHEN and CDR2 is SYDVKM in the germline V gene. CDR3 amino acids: CASRPMRVSYGYTF. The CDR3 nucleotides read TGTGCCAGCAGACCAATGCGAGTAAGCTATGGCTACACCTTC.

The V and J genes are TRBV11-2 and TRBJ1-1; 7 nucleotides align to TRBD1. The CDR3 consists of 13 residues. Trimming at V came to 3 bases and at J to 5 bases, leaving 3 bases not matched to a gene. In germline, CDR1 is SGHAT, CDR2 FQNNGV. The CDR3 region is CASSFQGGTEAFF. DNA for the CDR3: TGTGCCAGCAGCTTCCAGGGGGGAACTGAAGCTTTCTTT.

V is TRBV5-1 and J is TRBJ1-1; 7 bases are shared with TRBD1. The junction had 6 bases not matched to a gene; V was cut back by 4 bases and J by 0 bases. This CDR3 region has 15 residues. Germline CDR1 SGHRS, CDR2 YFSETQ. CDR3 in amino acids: CASSPPGQMNTEAFF. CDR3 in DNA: TGCGCCAGCAGCCCTCCGGGACAGATGAACACTGAAGCTTTCTTT.